Listed here are 6 T cell receptor beta chains from one sample, sequenced in a study of regulatory T cells in long-lasting Graves disease. Specified time point: persistent/refractory GD, antithyroid drugs over 5 years with positive TRAb. Extracted RNA from PBMCs served as the source of the TCR library. Assembly of TCR beta libraries relied on iRepertoire HTBI primers together with Arm-PCR of CDR3 regions. TCRdb fed the multiplex PCR reads into MiXCR, producing one record per CDR3 protein. The sample has 400,000 to 500,000 distinct CDR3 sequences, about 20% seen once. This specimen consisted of peripheral blood mononuclear cells (PBMCs), obtained when the disease was refractory, from a patient treated with antithyroid drugs. The receptors were gathered from a female donor with Graves disease.

This clonotype was seen only a few times. The chain combines TRBV10-3 with TRBJ1-2; D might be TRBD1 (5 bases). The germline V gene encodes CDR1 ENHRY and CDR2 SYGVKD. CDR3 length: 11 amino acids. The V end lost 8 bases, the J end lost 5 bases, and 9 bases lay between the germline ends. CDR3 sequence reads: CAIGTEYGYTF. CDR3 nucleotide sequence: TGTGCCATCGGGACTGAGTATGGCTACACCTTC.

The chain combines TRBV30 with TRBJ1-1; tentatively, D is TRBD1 (5 bases). Germline assignment: CDR1 GTSNPN and CDR2 SVGIG (reference sequence). This CDR3 region has 15 residues. Trimming removed 3 bases from V and 1 base from J, with 15 bases in between. The CDR3 DNA reads as TGTGCCTGGAGACTTAAAACAGGCCGGAACACTGAAGCTTTCTTT. The encoded protein is CAWRLKTGRNTEAFF.

This clonotype was recorded only once. This chain uses TRBV28 with TRBJ2-1, with D maybe TRBD2 (6 bases). V was shortened by 5 bases and J by 15 bases, with 17 bases between the two germline ends. CDR1 MDHEN and CDR2 SYDVKM come from the germline V gene. The CDR3 consists of 12 residues. CDR3 protein: CASSRGTLGTFF. The CDR3, as DNA: TGTGCCAGCAGTCGGGGGACCCTCGGAACGTTCTTC.

The chain uses TRBV13 and TRBJ1-1; D not resolved. The CDR3 is 14 amino acids. Trimming removed 4 bases at V and 2 bases at J, with 11 bases between. Germline CDR1 PRHDT, CDR2 FYEKMQ (reference sequence). The CDR3 region has the DNA TGTGCCAGCAGCTCCCGGGATTTAAACACTGAAGCTTTCTTT. It specifies CASSSRDLNTEAFF.

The rearrangement links TRBV20-1 to TRBJ2-5; a weak D match, TRBD2 (5 bases). Germline V gene data show CDR1 as DFQATT and CDR2 as SNEGSKA (reference sequence). V was cut by 0 bases and J by 7 bases, with 15 bases left in between. The CDR3 extends over 14 amino acids. The CDR3 loop reads CSAREIIWESTQYF. The CDR3 bases are TGCAGTGCTAGAGAAATAATTTGGGAGTCGACCCAGTACTTC.

This clonotype has a count of ten or more. This CDR3 is CASGTGEKTQYF. The DNA for the CDR3 is TGTGCGAGCGGGACAGGGGAGAAGACCCAGTACTTC. This chain connects TRBV11-3 to TRBJ2-5; 10 nucleotides align to TRBD1. Germline V CDR1 and CDR2: SGHNT, YENEEA. The CDR3 extends over 12 amino acids.